This T cell receptor beta chain was recovered during a study of cytomegalovirus exposure and HLA in healthy donors. General study findings and limits: Later analysis found that TCR beta chains associated with HLA were more clonally expanded than other, equally common chains. It was assumed in the presence/absence analyses that sequencing depth was roughly uniform across donors. The records held CMV serostatus as the only immune exposure information.

This CDR3 contains 16 residues. The germline V gene encodes CDR1 LNHDA and CDR2 SQIVND (reference sequence). The ends lost 5 bases at V and 7 bases at J; junction bases unmatched: 11. This clone occurred a few times. What it binds is not known. Primers: 60 Vbeta forward and 13 Jbeta reverse. Using immunoSEQ multiplex PCR, the repertoire was profiled, and TCRdb retains in-frame clones only, with some absent. The sample includes under 200,000 clones, around 75% of them seen just once. Material: PBMCs. The receptor comes from a male donor in good health and CMV-seronegative. The chain combines TRBV19 with TRBJ2-1; TRBD2 agrees at 10 bases. CDR3 DNA: TGTGCCAGTAGTCCTCGGGGTAGCGGGGGGCAAAATGAGCAGTTCTTC. Translation: CASSPRGSGGQNEQFF.